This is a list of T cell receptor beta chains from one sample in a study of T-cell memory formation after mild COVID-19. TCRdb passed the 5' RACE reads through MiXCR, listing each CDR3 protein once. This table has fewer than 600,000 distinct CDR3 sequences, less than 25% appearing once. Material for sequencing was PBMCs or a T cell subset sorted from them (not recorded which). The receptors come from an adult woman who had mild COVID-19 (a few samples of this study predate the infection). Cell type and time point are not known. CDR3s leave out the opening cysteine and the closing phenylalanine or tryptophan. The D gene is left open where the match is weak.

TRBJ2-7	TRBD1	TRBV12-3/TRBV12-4	ASRTRGMDEQY
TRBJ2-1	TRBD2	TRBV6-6	ASSTFKTSGGAGEQF
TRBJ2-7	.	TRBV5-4	ASSNRDGSSYEQY
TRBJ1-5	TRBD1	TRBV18	ASSSPGQGYNQPQH
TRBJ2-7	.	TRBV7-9	ASSLRDFYEQY
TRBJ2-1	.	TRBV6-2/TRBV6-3	ASRPQGPVSPNEQF
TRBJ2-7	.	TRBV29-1	SARGGKQGWEQY
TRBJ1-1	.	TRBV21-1	AIQPEAF
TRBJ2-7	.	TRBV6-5	ASSYGEVYEQY
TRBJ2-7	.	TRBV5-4	ASSLMTGYEQY
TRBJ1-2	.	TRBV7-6	ASSYGGAGGYT
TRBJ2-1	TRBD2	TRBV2	ASSPPLAGGSYNEQF
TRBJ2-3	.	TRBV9	ASSVDKGGGTDTQY
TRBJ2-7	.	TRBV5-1	ASSRSLTLEQY
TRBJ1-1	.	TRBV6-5	ASSLTSRRAEAF
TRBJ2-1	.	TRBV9	ASSVDLSLREF
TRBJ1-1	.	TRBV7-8	ASSLAFVSEAF
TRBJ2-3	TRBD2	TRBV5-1	ASSFIVGRDSDTQY
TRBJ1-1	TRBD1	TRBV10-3	AISDAGTGGFGDTEAF
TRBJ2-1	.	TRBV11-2	ASSSHPGPDNEQF
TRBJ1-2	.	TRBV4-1	ASSHALDSGGGYT
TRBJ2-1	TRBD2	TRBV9	ASSARRGGYSSNEQF
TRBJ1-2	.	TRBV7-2	ASSDVGYYGYT
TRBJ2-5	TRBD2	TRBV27	ASSLSGPSGGARQETQY
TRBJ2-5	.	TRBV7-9	ASSRPGPETQY
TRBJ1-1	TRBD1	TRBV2	ASSLQGLAF
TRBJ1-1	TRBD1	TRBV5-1	ASSFGQGLPEAF
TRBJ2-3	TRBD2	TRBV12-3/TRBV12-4	ASSPGGEPTDTQY
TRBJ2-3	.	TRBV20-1	SAKYTQY
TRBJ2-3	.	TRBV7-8	ASSLDRTGIDTQY
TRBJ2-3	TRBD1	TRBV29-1	SVGGDRGHSTDTQY